Presented here are 27 T cell receptor beta chains from one specimen sequenced in a study of radiotherapy plus CTLA-4 blockade in lung cancer. The protocol was immunoSEQ multiplex PCR, while the TCRdb copy is restricted to in-frame clones and leaves out a portion. Seen here are around 99,000 clones, about 86% observed once, and the top ten hold 4.5% to 6%. The sequencing used peripheral blood, collected from a patient treated with radiotherapy plus ipilimumab. Receptor source: a human donor with non-small cell lung cancer that progressed on radiotherapy plus ipilimumab.

The V and J genes are TRBV15 and TRBJ2-2, with D possibly being TRBD1 or TRBD2 (5 bases each). The CDR3 consists of 14 residues. Germline loops: CDR1 LNHNV, CDR2 YYDKDF (reference sequence). Deletions cut 0 bases from V and 5 bases from J, with 7 bases between. The CDR3 protein is CATSRDGGTGELFF. The CDR3 coding sequence is TGTGCCACCAGCAGAGATGGGGGAACCGGGGAGCTGTTTTTT.

The rearrangement links TRBV6-1 to TRBJ2-1; 9 bases align to TRBD2. The germline V gene has CDR1 MNHNS and CDR2 SASEGT. The CDR3 has 14 amino acids. The ends lost 4 bases at V and 9 bases at J; junction bases unmatched: 7. This CDR3 is CASSVGLATFEQFF. The CDR3 region has the DNA TGTGCCAGCAGTGTGGGACTAGCTACCTTTGAGCAGTTCTTC.

The chain combines TRBV7-3 with TRBJ2-6; the match to TRBD1 covers 7 bases. The ends lost 5 bases at V and 1 base at J; junction bases unmatched: 8. The CDR3 loop spans 17 amino acids. CDR1 and CDR2 from the germline V gene are SGHTA and FQGTGA. CDR3 protein: CASSLRDSGSGANVLTF. CDR3 in DNA: TGTGCCAGCAGCCTCCGGGACAGCGGTTCTGGGGCCAACGTCCTGACTTTC.

The CDR3 DNA reads TGCGCCAGCAGCTTGGGAGGGTGGAGCAATCAGCCCCAGCATTTT. Amino acid sequence: CASSLGGWSNQPQHF. This chain connects TRBV5-1 to TRBJ1-5; D is undetermined. The CDR3 has 15 residues. Germline CDR1 is SGHRS and CDR2 is YFSETQ. V lost 0 bases to trimming and J lost 1 base, with 8 bases between them.

The chain joins TRBV6-1 to TRBJ2-1; 7 positions match TRBD1. Trimming cost V 6 bases and J 8 bases; bases outside gene matches: 7. This CDR3 spans 13 amino acids. CDR1 and CDR2 (germline): MNHNS, SASEGT. CDR3 loop: CASSYDRVDEQFF. The CDR3 coding sequence is TGTGCCAGCAGCTATGACAGGGTCGATGAGCAGTTCTTC.

This sequence joins TRBV6-1 and TRBJ2-1, with 9 bases aligning to TRBD1. Trimming took 8 bases from V and 1 from J; bases not matched to a gene: 6. CDR3 length: 15 residues. Germline V gives CDR1 MNHNS, CDR2 SASEGT. The CDR3 nucleotides are TGTGCCAGCCGACAGGGGGTTGGTTCCTACAATGAGCAGTTCTTC. Translated, it gives CASRQGVGSYNEQFF.

The table lists this clone with a count of one. The J gene is TRBJ2-3, the V gene TRBV5-1, with D tentatively TRBD2 (7 bases). This CDR3 contains 14 residues. From germline, CDR1 is SGHRS and CDR2 YFSETQ. Trimming left V 4 bases short and J 4 bases short, with 13 bases between. The CDR3 reads CASSPGGAPDTQYF. As DNA, the CDR3 is TGCGCCAGCAGCCCTGGGGGGGCCCCAGATACGCAGTATTTT.

CDR3 bases: TGTGCCAGCAGCCCAATCCCTAGCGGATACAATGAGCAGTTCTTC. It translates to CASSPIPSGYNEQFF. V is TRBV9 and J is TRBJ2-1; 7 positions agree with TRBD2. The V gene's germline CDR1 is SGDLS and CDR2 YYNGEE. The ends lost 4 bases at V and 4 bases at J; junction bases unmatched: 8. The CDR3 totals 15 residues.

In its sample, this clone was seen a few times. This sequence joins TRBV19 and TRBJ2-7; D may be TRBD2 (5 bases). Germline CDR1 LNHDA, CDR2 SQIVND (reference sequence). This CDR3 region has 14 residues. Trimming pared 5 bases from V and 2 bases from J, leaving 13 bases between. The CDR3 nucleotides read TGTGCCAGTAGTCCCCCGGGAATCCCCTACGAGCAGTACTTC. The encoded protein is CASSPPGIPYEQYF.

This rearrangement joins TRBV7-2 to TRBJ2-1, with D perhaps matching TRBD2 (7 bases). CDR1 is SGHTA and CDR2 is FQGNSA in the germline V gene. The length of the CDR3 is 14 residues. V was trimmed by 5 bases and J by 9 bases, leaving 17 bases between them. CDR3 bases: TGTGCCAGCAGCCCCGGTTGGGAGGGGGGTGAGCAGTTCTTC. This codes for CASSPGWEGGEQFF.

The chain couples TRBV2 to TRBJ1-1; D might be TRBD1 (5 bases). Germline V gene data show CDR1 as SNHLY and CDR2 as FYNNEI. V lost 10 bases, J lost 6 bases, and 18 bases lay in between. This CDR3 contains 13 residues. The DNA for the CDR3 is TGTGCCACCCATGGGGGGGGGATGTCTGAAGCTTTCTTT. This translates into CATHGGGMSEAFF.

The V gene is TRBV5-6, the J gene TRBJ1-1, with D possibly TRBD1 on 5 matching bases. The CDR3 spans 13 residues. The V and J ends lost 6 bases and 4 bases respectively, with 13 bases between them. In germline, CDR1 is SGHDT, CDR2 YYEEEE. The CDR3 nucleotides read TGTGCCAGCACCGGCCGGGGCGGCACTGAAGCTTTCTTT. Amino acids: CASTGRGGTEAFF.

The rearrangement joins TRBV18 to TRBJ1-5; no clear D. The germline gives CDR1 KGHSH, CDR2 LQKENI. V was trimmed by 3 bases and J by 0 bases, leaving 6 bases between them. The CDR3 contains 14 residues. Here the CDR3 DNA reads TGTGCCAGCTCACCTCAGTTTAGCAATCAGCCCCAGCATTTT. It codes for CASSPQFSNQPQHF.

The chain has TRBV19 and TRBJ1-3; possible D gene TRBD1, 6 bases. This CDR3 region has 16 residues. Germline assignment: CDR1 LNHDA and CDR2 SQIVND (reference sequence). Trimming stripped 4 bases from V and 5 bases from J, with 18 bases between. CDR3 loop: CASSTTPGQRRNTIYF. The CDR3 region has the DNA TGTGCCAGTAGTACAACTCCGGGACAAAGGCGAAACACCATATATTTT. The entire variable domain, with the rest obtained from reference TRBV19 and TRBJ1-3, is as follows: DGGITQSPKYLFRKEGQNVTLSCEQNLNHDAMYWYRQDPGQGLRLIYYSQIVNDFQKGDIAEGYSVSREKKESFPLTVTSAQKNPTAFYLCASSTTPGQRRNTIYFGEGSWLTVV.

This chain uses TRBV6-5 with TRBJ1-5; no clear D gene. This CDR3 comprises 14 residues. V lost 8 bases and J lost 0, with 11 bases in between. From germline, CDR1 is MNHEY and CDR2 SVGAGI. The CDR3 sequence: CASSAGLSNQPQHF. CDR3 DNA: TGTGCCAGCTCCGCCGGTCTTAGCAATCAGCCCCAGCATTTT.

The chain combines TRBV5-4 with TRBJ2-5; 10 positions agree with TRBD2. The V segment lost 4 bases and the J segment 1 base; nucleotides outside the gene matches: 4. This CDR3 is built from 15 residues. Germline CDR1 SGHNT, CDR2 YYREEE (reference sequence). In DNA form, the CDR3 reads TGTGCCAGCAGCAGGACTAGCGGTTTCCAAGAGACCCAGTACTTC. This translates into CASSRTSGFQETQYF.

The gene calls are TRBV5-1 and TRBJ2-1; 9 bases match TRBD1. With V trimmed by 0 bases and J by 10 bases, 14 bases remained unmatched. Per germline, CDR1 SGHRS and CDR2 YFSETQ. The CDR3 is made up of 17 amino acids. For the CDR3, the DNA is TGCGCCAGCAGCTTGGCCATTGGACAGGGGCCCGAGGGGGAGCAGTTCTTC. It yields the protein CASSLAIGQGPEGEQFF.

This chain uses TRBV18 with TRBJ2-7, with 7 positions matching TRBD1. Germline lookup yields CDR1 KGHSH and CDR2 LQKENI. The CDR3 consists of 15 residues. V dropped 6 bases and J dropped 4; count of bases not matched to a gene: 12. As DNA, the CDR3 is TGTGCCAGCTCTACTAACCCGGGACAGCATTACGAGCAGTACTTC. Amino acids: CASSTNPGQHYEQYF.

There are a few counts of this clone. This sequence joins TRBV19 and TRBJ2-2, with D perhaps matching TRBD2 (5 bases). The germline V gene encodes CDR1 LNHDA and CDR2 SQIVND (reference sequence). The CDR3 is made up of 13 amino acids. V lost 9 bases and J lost 5, with 13 bases in between. CDR3 residues: CASEEVWTGELFF. CDR3 bases: TGTGCCAGCGAGGAGGTCTGGACCGGGGAGCTGTTTTTT.

This chain uses TRBV11-3 with TRBJ2-4; 14 bases line up with TRBD2. Germline assignment: CDR1 SGHNT and CDR2 YENEEA. The CDR3 totals 16 residues. The V segment lost 4 bases and the J segment 6 bases; nucleotides outside the gene matches: 5. CDR3 region: CASSSGTSGSGNIQYF. CDR3 DNA sequence: TGTGCCAGCAGCTCCGGGACTAGCGGGAGTGGAAACATTCAGTACTTC. The variable domain in full, completed from reference TRBV11-3 and TRBJ2-4, reads EAGVVQSPRYKIIEKKQPVAFWCNPISGHNTLYWYLQNLGQGPELLIRYENEEAVDDSQLPKDRFSAERLKGVDSTLKIQPAELGDSAVYLCASSSGTSGSGNIQYFGAGTRLSVL.

This sequence joins TRBV13 and TRBJ2-3, with TRBD2 as a possible D gene (6 bases). This CDR3 has 14 amino acids. CDR1 PRHDT and CDR2 FYEKMQ come from the germline V gene (reference sequence). The ends were cut back, 2 bases at V and 6 bases at J, with 12 bases in the middle. The CDR3 sequence: CASSLFGTYDTQYF. The CDR3 region has the DNA TGTGCCAGCAGCTTATTCGGGACTTACGATACGCAGTATTTT.

The rearrangement joins TRBV27 to TRBJ2-1; no firm D call. Trimming took 4 bases from V and 0 from J, leaving 13 bases between them. Germline V gives CDR1 MNHEY, CDR2 SMNVEV (reference sequence). The CDR3 runs 16 residues. The CDR3 sequence: CASSSLMASSYNEQFF. CDR3 in DNA: TGTGCCAGCAGTTCCCTGATGGCCAGCTCCTACAATGAGCAGTTCTTC.

The chain uses TRBV28 and TRBJ2-7; 7 bases align to TRBD2. The V and J ends lost 2 bases and 4 bases, in that order; junction bases with no gene match: 8. The CDR3 has 15 residues. Germline CDR1 is MDHEN and CDR2 is SYDVKM. The CDR3 region has the DNA TGTGCCAGCAGTTTAGAGCCCCAGCGGGGTTACGAGCAGTACTTC. Translating gives CASSLEPQRGYEQYF. The complete variable domain, with remaining parts taken from reference TRBV28 and TRBJ2-7, reads DVKVTQSSRYLVKRTGEKVFLECVQDMDHENMFWYRQDPGLGLRLIYFSYDVKMKEKGDIPEGYSVSREKKERFSLILESASTNQTSMYLCASSLEPQRGYEQYFGPGTRLTVT.

The CDR3 sequence is CASSQDPLAGSGEQYF. In DNA form, the CDR3 reads TGTGCCAGCAGCCAAGATCCACTAGCGGGATCGGGGGAGCAGTACTTC. J is TRBJ2-7 and V is TRBV4-2, with TRBD2 identical over 10 bases. This CDR3 is built from 16 residues. V shed 0 bases, J shed 7 bases, and the junction held 9 bases outside the gene matches. Germline V lookup: CDR1 LGHNA, CDR2 YNFKEQ.

The V call is TRBV29-1, the J call TRBJ2-3, with D tentatively TRBD1 (7 bases). CDR1 is SQVTM and CDR2 is ANQGSEA in the germline V gene. The CDR3 contains 13 residues. V was shortened by 7 bases and J by 3 bases, with 14 bases between the two germline ends. CDR3 amino acids: CSALAGGTDTQYF. The CDR3 DNA reads as TGCAGCGCACTGGCAGGGGGGACAGATACGCAGTATTTT.

The V and J genes are TRBV5-5 and TRBJ1-1, with D unclear. V was trimmed by 3 bases and J by 9 bases, leaving 15 bases between them. This CDR3 spans 13 amino acids. Germline V gives CDR1 SGHKS, CDR2 YYEKEE (reference sequence). The CDR3 loop is CASSSTAGVKAFF. CDR3 nucleotides: TGTGCCAGCAGCTCCACCGCTGGGGTTAAAGCTTTCTTT. Full variable domain (outside the CDR3, taken from reference TRBV5-5 and TRBJ1-1): DAGVTQSPTHLIKTRGQQVTLRCSPISGHKSVSWYQQVLGQGPQFIFQYYEKEERGRGNFPDRFSARQFPNYSSELNVNALLLGDSALYLCASSSTAGVKAFFGQGTRLTVV.

The chain combines TRBV6-5 with TRBJ2-3, with 7 bases that match TRBD2. The CDR3 runs to 14 residues. Trimming removed 8 bases from V and 2 bases from J; junction bases left unmatched: 7. Germline-derived CDR1 and CDR2 are MNHEY and SVGAGI. As DNA, the CDR3 is TGTGCCAGCCGTGGCGAGCGGGACACAGATACGCAGTATTTT. It specifies CASRGERDTDTQYF.